This T cell receptor (beta chain) was profiled in a study of CD8+CD57+ T cells in acquired aplastic anemia. CDR3 and TCR beta VDJ profiling relied on a genomic DNA template. TCRdb recomputed calls from the reads with MiXCR, one row per CDR3 protein. This repertoire shows approximately 95,000 distinct CDR3 sequences, less than 75% found once; its top ten account for 60% to 80%. The length of the CDR3 is 12 residues. Per the germline V gene, CDR1 is DFQATT and CDR2 is SNEGSKA (reference sequence). Trimming removed 4 bases from V and 5 bases from J, with 11 bases in between. It was patients with CD8+CD57+ cell expansion by flow cytometry who were chosen for sequencing. A severe acquired aplastic anemia diagnosis applied to all patients.

This sequence was found in a human donor with aplastic anemia. The chain recombines TRBV20-1 with TRBJ1-1, with D tentatively TRBD1 (6 bases). Sample: sorted CD4+, CD8+, or CD8+CD57+ T cells (not recorded which) from PBMCs. The CDR3 coding sequence is TGCAGTGCTACGGAACAGGGAACTGAAGCTTTCTTT. As protein: CSATEQGTEAFF.